These T cell receptor beta chains were read from a single sample in a study of beta chain features in type 1 diabetes. Clones were sequenced by immunoSEQ multiplex PCR, and TCRdb holds only the in-frame ones, with some missing. Of approximately 52,000 clones in the sample, about three fifths were seen once. The sample consisted of stem cell memory CD4+ T cells from blood. Every receptor here comes from a woman aged 25 to 39 with type 1 diabetes. Both conserved end residues are trimmed from each CDR3.

v_call: TRBV28
j_call: TRBJ1-5
cdr3_aa: ASSLFPRPQH

v_call: TRBV7-2
j_call: TRBJ2-7
cdr3_aa: ASSLTSGASYEQY

v_call: TRBV4-1
j_call: TRBJ2-1
cdr3_aa: ASSQGTSGRVNNEQF

v_call: TRBV5-1
j_call: TRBJ1-1
cdr3_aa: ASSRQGANTEAF

v_call: TRBV28
j_call: TRBJ1-1
cdr3_aa: ASNSGTGINTEAF

v_call: TRBV7-2
j_call: TRBJ1-1
cdr3_aa: ASSSKRGNTEAF

v_call: TRBV5-1
j_call: TRBJ1-4
cdr3_aa: ASKSGGQSEKLF

v_call: TRBV2
j_call: TRBJ1-1
cdr3_aa: ASSENTEIEAF

v_call: TRBV5-1
j_call: TRBJ2-5
cdr3_aa: ASSLYRETQY

v_call: TRBV5-1
j_call: TRBJ2-5
cdr3_aa: ARKDSQETQY